This entry features one TCR beta chain sequence. The antigen remains unidentified. This CDR3 has 14 residues. J gave up 7 bases and V 6 bases, and 9 bases lay outside the gene matches. Germline CDR1 MNHEY, CDR2 SVGAGI. Time point specified: cycle 4 day 1 (C4D1), after around six weeks of nivolumab. After autologous stem cell transplantation all patients relapsed, and prior brentuximab vedotin exposure differed between cohorts. The data were produced by immunoSEQ multiplex PCR, yet TCRdb's version contains in-frame clones alone and is incomplete. This table holds 35,000 to 50,000 clones, approximately 71% found once. The data originate from a study of PD-1 blockade in classical Hodgkin lymphoma. Study summary: Patients in the cohort were put on intravenous nivolumab, 3 mg/kg every 2 weeks. Study-wide points: Baseline diversity in complete responders resembled that of newly diagnosed patients. Whereas CD4+ TCR diversity had risen significantly by C4D1, CD8+ TCR diversity had not. When set against healthy donors, newly diagnosed patients were reported to show lower baseline TCR diversity.

The genes are TRBV6-5 and TRBJ2-1, with 7 bases that match TRBD2. The sample in question was peripheral blood mononuclear cells (PBMCs), obtained before the fourth cycle of nivolumab. This TCR was recovered from a human donor with classical Hodgkin lymphoma. CDR3 DNA sequence: TGTGCCAGCAGACCCTTGACTAGCTGGAATGAGCAGTTCTTC. Its protein product is CASRPLTSWNEQFF.